Described below is a single TCR beta chain sequence and its context. This record belongs to a study of blood T cell repertoires in COVID-19. The overall study: The analysed material was cDNA or gDNA that came from T cells, B-cell-depleted T cells, or PBMCs.

The authors' processing: Amplified reference gene primers provided the basis for estimating nucleated cell counts. The method was immunoSEQ multiplex PCR; TCRdb's version includes in-frame clones alone and lacks a portion of them. V, J and clone size are taken as reported in that table, and D and trimming were inferred from the DNA itself. The repertoire has 75,000 to 95,000 clones, approximately 83% of them found once; the top ten carry around 6.5%. V was shortened by 1 base and J by 2 bases, with 15 bases between the two germline ends. Germline CDR1 and CDR2: LGHNA and YSLEER. This CDR3 comprises 16 residues.

This sequence joins TRBV4-3 and TRBJ2-7; tentative D call: TRBD2 (6 bases). Sequencing was done on a sample of peripheral blood. The sequence came from a man between 60 and 75 years old with acute or convalescent COVID-19. The CDR3 region has the DNA TGCGCCAGCAGCCAAGGGGCGGGGACGGGAACCTACGAGCAGTACTTC. This translates into CASSQGAGTGTYEQYF.